These T cell receptor beta chains were read from a single sample in a study of post-analysis software for immune sequencing data. TCRdb independently ran MiXCR on the PCR reads; one entry per CDR3 protein. Of fewer than 850,000 distinct CDR3 sequences listed, roughly 27% are singletons. The source material was blood. Receptors originate from a girl aged 10 to 17 with multiple sclerosis. The CDR3 runs from the conserved cysteine through the conserved F or W. A D gene is named only where the DNA matches it firmly. The size entry is marked missing in some rows and otherwise reads once, few, many or a size class.

D gene: -; J gene: TRBJ1-1; V gene: TRBV6-2/TRBV6-3; CDR3 length: 14; clone size: -; CDR3 DNA: TGTGCCAGCAGAGGCCAGTGGGGTCGCACTGAAGCTTTCTTT; CDR3 protein: CASRGQWGRTEAFF
D gene: -; J gene: TRBJ1-2; V gene: TRBV20-1; CDR3 length: 14; clone size: -; CDR3 DNA: TGCAGTGCTAGAGATCTAGTCGGGAACTATGACTACACCTTC; CDR3 protein: CSARDLVGNYDYTF
D gene: TRBD1; J gene: TRBJ1-5; V gene: TRBV12-3/TRBV12-4; CDR3 length: 14; clone size: -; CDR3 DNA: TGTGCCAGCAGGAGGGGACAGGGTGGCCAGCCCCAGCATTTT; CDR3 protein: CASRRGQGGQPQHF
D gene: -; J gene: TRBJ1-2; V gene: TRBV6-5; CDR3 length: 15; clone size: few; CDR3 DNA: TGTGCCAGCAGTTACCAAGAGGAGTCTGGCTATGGCTACACCTTC; CDR3 protein: CASSYQEESGYGYTF
D gene: -; J gene: TRBJ2-2; V gene: TRBV6-6; CDR3 length: 16; clone size: few; CDR3 DNA: TGTGCCAGCAGTTACCTCGGGGGTCAAGGAGCCGGGGAGCTGTTTTTT; CDR3 protein: CASSYLGGQGAGELFF
D gene: TRBD2; J gene: TRBJ2-1; V gene: TRBV20-1; CDR3 length: 17; clone size: -; CDR3 DNA: TGCAGTGCTAGAGTTCGACGGGGACTAGTGGACTACAATGAGCAGTTCTTC; CDR3 protein: CSARVRRGLVDYNEQFF
D gene: -; J gene: TRBJ2-6; V gene: TRBV27; CDR3 length: 13; clone size: many; CDR3 DNA: TGTGCCAGCAGTGTCTCTGGGGCCAACGTCCTGACTTTC; CDR3 protein: CASSVSGANVLTF
D gene: -; J gene: TRBJ2-3; V gene: TRBV7-9; CDR3 length: 15; clone size: -; CDR3 DNA: TGTGCCAGCAGCTTAGTTGTGACGGGGGCAGATACGCAGTATTTT; CDR3 protein: CASSLVVTGADTQYF
D gene: -; J gene: TRBJ1-2; V gene: TRBV29-1; CDR3 length: 12; clone size: many; CDR3 DNA: TGCAGCGTCCGACAGGATGTCTATGGCTACACCTTC; CDR3 protein: CSVRQDVYGYTF
D gene: -; J gene: TRBJ2-1; V gene: TRBV19; CDR3 length: 13; clone size: few; CDR3 DNA: TGTGCCTCCGGGGACTCGGTGTACAATGAGCAGTTCTTC; CDR3 protein: CASGDSVYNEQFF
D gene: -; J gene: TRBJ2-7; V gene: TRBV4-3; CDR3 length: 14; clone size: few; CDR3 DNA: TGCGCCAGCAGCCAAGAGACTGCCTCCTACGAGCAGTACTTC; CDR3 protein: CASSQETASYEQYF
D gene: -; J gene: TRBJ1-1; V gene: TRBV2; CDR3 length: 13; clone size: few; CDR3 DNA: TGTGCCAGCGCCAGGACGGGCCTCACTGAAGCTTTCTTT; CDR3 protein: CASARTGLTEAFF
D gene: TRBD2; J gene: TRBJ2-3; V gene: TRBV5-1; CDR3 length: 14; clone size: -; CDR3 DNA: TGCGCCAGCAGCCTCCGACTAGCTGTGGATACGCAGTATTTT; CDR3 protein: CASSLRLAVDTQYF
D gene: -; J gene: TRBJ2-5; V gene: TRBV10-1; CDR3 length: 13; clone size: few; CDR3 DNA: TGCGCCAGCAAACAGGACTGGGAGGAGACCCAGTACTTC; CDR3 protein: CASKQDWEETQYF
D gene: TRBD2; J gene: TRBJ2-7; V gene: TRBV7-2; CDR3 length: 15; clone size: many; CDR3 DNA: TGTGCCAGCAGTTTGGCCGGGACTAGCGGCTACGAGCAGTACTTC; CDR3 protein: CASSLAGTSGYEQYF
D gene: -; J gene: TRBJ2-7; V gene: TRBV7-2; CDR3 length: 15; clone size: few; CDR3 DNA: TGTGCCAGCAGCCTAAGACACCTAACGCCCTACGAGCAGTACTTC; CDR3 protein: CASSLRHLTPYEQYF
D gene: -; J gene: TRBJ1-2; V gene: TRBV27; CDR3 length: 12; clone size: few; CDR3 DNA: TGTGCCAGCAGAAGAGGGTTCTATGGCTACACCTTC; CDR3 protein: CASRRGFYGYTF
D gene: TRBD2; J gene: TRBJ2-5; V gene: TRBV7-9; CDR3 length: 16; clone size: -; CDR3 DNA: TGTGCCAGCCAAACTTGGGTCCGGGAGGGCCGGGAGACCCAGTACTTC; CDR3 protein: CASQTWVREGRETQYF
D gene: -; J gene: TRBJ1-2; V gene: TRBV29-1; CDR3 length: 13; clone size: few; CDR3 DNA: TGCAGCGGTTATCGGGGAGATTACTATGGCTACACCTTC; CDR3 protein: CSGYRGDYYGYTF
D gene: -; J gene: TRBJ2-1; V gene: TRBV20-1; CDR3 length: 16; clone size: -; CDR3 DNA: TGCAGTGCTAACGCACCGGGCGGGGACCGCTACAATGAGCAGTTCTTC; CDR3 protein: CSANAPGGDRYNEQFF
D gene: -; J gene: TRBJ2-1; V gene: TRBV10-3; CDR3 length: 15; clone size: many; CDR3 DNA: TGTGCCATCAGGGGAAGGAACGGGAACAACAATGAGCAGTTCTTC; CDR3 protein: CAIRGRNGNNNEQFF
D gene: -; J gene: TRBJ1-2; V gene: TRBV29-1; CDR3 length: 14; clone size: few; CDR3 DNA: TGCAGCGTTGAAGTCCCGGAACGGTTCTATGGCTACACCTTC; CDR3 protein: CSVEVPERFYGYTF
D gene: -; J gene: TRBJ1-5; V gene: TRBV7-9; CDR3 length: 17; clone size: -; CDR3 DNA: TGTGCCAGCAGCTTAGGTCAAGGGGAATATAGCAATCAGCCCCAGCATTTT; CDR3 protein: CASSLGQGEYSNQPQHF